The T cell receptor (beta chain) under discussion was sequenced for a study of tumor and adjacent non-tumor tissue in lung cancer. Study as a whole: Histology: 12 adenocarcinoma, a couple of squamous cell carcinoma, 1 small cell lung cancer.

The library came from three nested PCR rounds adapted from ARM-PCR protocols. TCRdb passed the multiplex PCR reads through MiXCR, listing each CDR3 protein once. The sample carries roughly 76,000 distinct CDR3 sequences, less than 75% recorded once. This sample's RNA came from whole unsorted tissue. Donors were chemotherapy-naive, newly diagnosed lung cancer surgical patients in China, August–late 2014. Germline V gene data show CDR1 as MNHEY and CDR2 as SMNVEV (reference sequence). Between the trimmed V and J ends, which lost 5 bases and 5 bases, there was a span of 16 bases. This CDR3 contains 16 residues.

Sequencing was performed on lung tumor tissue. The receptor comes from a woman between 65 and 79 years old with non-small cell lung cancer. The V gene is TRBV27, the J gene TRBJ1-6; D is uncertain. The CDR3 loop reads CASSPHPMENNSPLHF. Written as DNA, the CDR3 is TGTGCCAGCAGTCCCCACCCGATGGAGAATAATTCACCCCTCCACTTT.